Following are 8 T cell receptor beta chains from one sample sequenced in a study of CD8+ T cells in alopecia areata (dated by TCRdb to the late 2010s). Cells from pooled mouse cutaneous lymph nodes were stained for CD4, CD8alpha, NKG2D, NKG2ACE and other markers and then sorted on a BD Influx. Libraries were prepared through the immunoSEQ multiplex PCR assay. To provide template for TCR sequencing, every sample had RNA extracted and reverse transcribed into cDNA. The immuneACCESS repertoire file appears here via TCRdb, limited to in-frame rearrangements. These files lack a portion of the clones; in checked studies, under half of the deficit traces to unresolved V genes, and the cause of the others is not known. For this sample, over 250,000 clones appear and none is a singleton. The ten largest clones take up 1.2% of the sample. What was sequenced was CD4+ T cells sorted from a lymph node. The receptor set was obtained from a C3H/HeJ mouse with alopecia areata. This strain of mice has MHC haplotype H2-k.

This clone was observed a handful of times. The gene names given are mouse names. The read terminates 4 residues before the CDR3 end, so the remaining end is supplied by the germline J gene. The chain combines TRBV5 with TRBJ1-2; D is uncertain. Trimming left V 0 bases short and J 0 bases short, with 8 bases between. The CDR3 covers 15 residues. Germline V CDR1 and CDR2: LGHNA, YNLKQL (reference sequence). This chain's CDR3 is CASSQDTDANSDYTF. The CDR3 bases that were read are TGTGCCAGCAGCCAAGATACAGATGCAAACTCC.

This clone was seen only a few times. The listed genes are named as in mouse. Sequencing ends 4 residues short of the CDR3 end; the germline J gene provides the rest. This chain joins TRBV19 and TRBJ2-1, with 11 bases aligning to TRBD2. J was trimmed by 0 bases and V by 0 bases; bases with no gene match: 2. This CDR3 comprises 17 residues. Germline assignment: CDR1 FNHDT and CDR2 SITEND (reference sequence). This chain's CDR3 is CASSIGGTGGNYAEQFF. The sequenced CDR3 bases are TGTGCCAGCAGTATAGGGGGGACTGGGGGTAACTATGCT.

Concerning this clone itself: Gene names denote mouse genes. Read coverage stops 4 residues before the CDR3 terminus; the germline J gene supplies the remainder. The chain couples TRBV13-1 to TRBJ1-1; D perhaps matches TRBD1 (6 bases). This CDR3 contains 13 residues. The germline V gene encodes CDR1 NSHNY and CDR2 SYGAGN. Partial CDR3 DNA: TGTGCCAGCAGTGAGCTGGGACAAACA. Its protein product is CASSELGQT. Given in full, the CDR3 is CASSELGQTEVFF.

In this sample, this clone turned up a few times. The germline and genes are mouse ones. The CDR3 end falls 4 residues outside the read, so it is completed with the germline J gene. This chain uses TRBV13-1 with TRBJ1-1; 8 positions match TRBD1. Germline values: CDR1 NSHNY, CDR2 SYGAGN. The length of the CDR3 is 13 residues. The CDR3 here is CASSFQGAAEVFF. The CDR3 DNA, read in part, is TGTGCCAGCAGTTTTCAGGGGGCGGCA.

Notes on this clone: Gene names and germline refer to mouse. The read gets to within 4 residues of the CDR3 end, and the germline J gene fills in the rest. This chain joins TRBV1 and TRBJ2-2; D possibly corresponds to TRBD2 (7 bases). This CDR3 has 16 amino acids. V was clipped by 0 bases and J by 3 bases, with 11 bases between them. Germline V CDR1 and CDR2: NSQYPW, LRSPGD (reference sequence). CDR3 protein: CTCSADPGGHTGQLYF. CDR3 bases read: TGCACCTGCAGTGCAGATCCCGGGGGGCACACCGGG.

This clone has a handful of counts. Genes and germline are mouse. The read ends 4 residues before the CDR3 terminus; that terminus is restored from the germline J gene. The chain joins TRBV2 to TRBJ2-5; 12 bases align to TRBD2. V shed 0 bases and J 1 base; nucleotides not matched to a gene: 2. Looked up from germline, CDR1 is LGHNA and CDR2 is YSYQKL. The CDR3 extends over 17 amino acids. CDR3: CASSQEWTGGDQDTQYF. The DNA read from the CDR3 is TGTGCCAGCAGCCAAGAATGGACTGGGGGGGACCAAGAC.

Concerning this clone itself: Germline and genes here are mouse. The DNA ends 4 residues before the CDR3 does, and the rest of the CDR3 is filled in from the germline J gene. This CDR3 is also generated by other DNA sequences in the sample. This chain joins TRBV5 and TRBJ2-5; TRBD2 matches at 8 bases. The CDR3 loop spans 15 amino acids. The junction had 1 base not matched to a gene; V was cut back by 0 bases and J by 2 bases. Germline V gives CDR1 LGHNA, CDR2 YNLKQL (reference sequence). The CDR3 reads CASSQDGGGQDTQYF. CDR3 bases read: TGTGCCAGCAGCCAAGATGGGGGGGGCCAAGAC.

Regarding this clone: A much more abundant neighbour one base away suggests this may be a read error. Each gene name is a mouse one. The read comes to an end 4 residues before the CDR3 does, leaving the germline J gene to fill in the end. Other DNA sequences from this sample encode an identical CDR3 as well. The rearrangement uses TRBV13-3 and TRBJ2-5; D unclear. Germline V gene sequence: CDR1 NNHDY, CDR2 SYVADS. The V end was cut by 3 bases, the J end by 0 bases, with 2 bases between. The CDR3 is 12 residues long. The CDR3 here is CASSANQDTQYF. Partial CDR3 DNA: TGTGCCAGCAGTGCAAACCAAGAC. Full variable domain (remainder filled in from reference TRBV13-3 and TRBJ2-5): EAAVTQSPRSKVAVTGGKVTLSCHQTNNHDYMYWYRQDTGHGLRLIHYSYVADSTEKGDIPDGYKASRPSQENFSLILELASLSQTAVYFCASSANQDTQYFGPGTRLLVL.